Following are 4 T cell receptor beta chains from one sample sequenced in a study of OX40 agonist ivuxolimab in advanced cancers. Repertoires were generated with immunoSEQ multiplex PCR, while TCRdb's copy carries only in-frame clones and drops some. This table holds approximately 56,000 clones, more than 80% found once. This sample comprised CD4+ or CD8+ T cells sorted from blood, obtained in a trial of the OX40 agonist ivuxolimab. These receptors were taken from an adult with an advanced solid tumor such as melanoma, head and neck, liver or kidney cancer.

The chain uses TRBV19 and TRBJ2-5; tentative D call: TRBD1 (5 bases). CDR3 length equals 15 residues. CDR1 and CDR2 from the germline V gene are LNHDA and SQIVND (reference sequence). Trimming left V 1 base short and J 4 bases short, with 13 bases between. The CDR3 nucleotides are TGTGCCAGTAGTATAGTTCAGGGCCGAGGAGAGACCCAGTACTTC. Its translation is CASSIVQGRGETQYF.

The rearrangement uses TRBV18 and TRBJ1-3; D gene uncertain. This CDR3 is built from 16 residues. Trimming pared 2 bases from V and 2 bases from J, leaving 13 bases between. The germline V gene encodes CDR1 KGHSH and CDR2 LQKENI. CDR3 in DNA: TGTGCCAGCTCACCAGTGGGAGTCGGCCCTGGAAACACCATATATTTT. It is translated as CASSPVGVGPGNTIYF.

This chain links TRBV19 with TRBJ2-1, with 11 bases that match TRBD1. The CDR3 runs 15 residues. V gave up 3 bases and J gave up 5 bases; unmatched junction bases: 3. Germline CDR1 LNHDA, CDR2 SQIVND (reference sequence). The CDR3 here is CASSIGTGGHNEQFF. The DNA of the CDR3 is TGTGCCAGTAGTATCGGGACAGGGGGTCACAATGAGCAGTTCTTC.

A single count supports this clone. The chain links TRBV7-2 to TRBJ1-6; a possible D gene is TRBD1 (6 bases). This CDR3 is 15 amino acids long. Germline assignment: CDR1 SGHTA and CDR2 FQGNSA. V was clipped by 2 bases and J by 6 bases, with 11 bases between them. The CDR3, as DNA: TGTGCCAGCAGCTTAAGGGGGGGAGGTAATTCACCCCTCCACTTT. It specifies CASSLRGGGNSPLHF.